This T cell receptor beta chain originates from a study of shared clonotypes between healthy human individuals. Study context: Per-donor plates numbered three CD4 naive, three CD4 memory, two CD8 naive and one CD8 memory. Whole-study results and caveats: Non-shared clonotypes had lower generation probabilities than those shared by all four donors. Sampling used blood alone; tissue repertoires probably differ.

Comment on this clone: Its specificity is unknown.

Trimming cost V 8 bases and J 0 bases, with 11 bases left between them. The CDR3 extends over 13 amino acids. Germline CDR1 and CDR2: SNHLY and FYNNEI. Assay: immunoSEQ multiplex PCR; the TCRdb copy retains only in-frame clones and omits some. The sample has more than 2 million clones; 90% to 97% are singletons. The investigators split CD4+ cells into a CD45RA+ naive subset and a CD45RA-negative memory subset. This TCR derives from a man aged 18-30 years in good health. Sequenced sample: naive CD4+ T cells sorted from blood. Subset specified: CD45RA+ positively selected. The chain recombines TRBV2 with TRBJ2-7; D gene uncertain. CDR3 DNA: TGTGCCAGCTGGGGTGGGTTCTCCTACGAGCAGTACTTC. It translates to CASWGGFSYEQYF. The variable domain in full, with the rest retrieved from reference TRBV2 and TRBJ2-7, is EPEVTQTPSHQVTQMGQEVILRCVPISNHLYFYWYRQILGQKVEFLVSFYNNEISEKSEIFDDQFSVERPDGSNFTLKIRSTKLEDSAMYFCASWGGFSYEQYFGPGTRLTVT.